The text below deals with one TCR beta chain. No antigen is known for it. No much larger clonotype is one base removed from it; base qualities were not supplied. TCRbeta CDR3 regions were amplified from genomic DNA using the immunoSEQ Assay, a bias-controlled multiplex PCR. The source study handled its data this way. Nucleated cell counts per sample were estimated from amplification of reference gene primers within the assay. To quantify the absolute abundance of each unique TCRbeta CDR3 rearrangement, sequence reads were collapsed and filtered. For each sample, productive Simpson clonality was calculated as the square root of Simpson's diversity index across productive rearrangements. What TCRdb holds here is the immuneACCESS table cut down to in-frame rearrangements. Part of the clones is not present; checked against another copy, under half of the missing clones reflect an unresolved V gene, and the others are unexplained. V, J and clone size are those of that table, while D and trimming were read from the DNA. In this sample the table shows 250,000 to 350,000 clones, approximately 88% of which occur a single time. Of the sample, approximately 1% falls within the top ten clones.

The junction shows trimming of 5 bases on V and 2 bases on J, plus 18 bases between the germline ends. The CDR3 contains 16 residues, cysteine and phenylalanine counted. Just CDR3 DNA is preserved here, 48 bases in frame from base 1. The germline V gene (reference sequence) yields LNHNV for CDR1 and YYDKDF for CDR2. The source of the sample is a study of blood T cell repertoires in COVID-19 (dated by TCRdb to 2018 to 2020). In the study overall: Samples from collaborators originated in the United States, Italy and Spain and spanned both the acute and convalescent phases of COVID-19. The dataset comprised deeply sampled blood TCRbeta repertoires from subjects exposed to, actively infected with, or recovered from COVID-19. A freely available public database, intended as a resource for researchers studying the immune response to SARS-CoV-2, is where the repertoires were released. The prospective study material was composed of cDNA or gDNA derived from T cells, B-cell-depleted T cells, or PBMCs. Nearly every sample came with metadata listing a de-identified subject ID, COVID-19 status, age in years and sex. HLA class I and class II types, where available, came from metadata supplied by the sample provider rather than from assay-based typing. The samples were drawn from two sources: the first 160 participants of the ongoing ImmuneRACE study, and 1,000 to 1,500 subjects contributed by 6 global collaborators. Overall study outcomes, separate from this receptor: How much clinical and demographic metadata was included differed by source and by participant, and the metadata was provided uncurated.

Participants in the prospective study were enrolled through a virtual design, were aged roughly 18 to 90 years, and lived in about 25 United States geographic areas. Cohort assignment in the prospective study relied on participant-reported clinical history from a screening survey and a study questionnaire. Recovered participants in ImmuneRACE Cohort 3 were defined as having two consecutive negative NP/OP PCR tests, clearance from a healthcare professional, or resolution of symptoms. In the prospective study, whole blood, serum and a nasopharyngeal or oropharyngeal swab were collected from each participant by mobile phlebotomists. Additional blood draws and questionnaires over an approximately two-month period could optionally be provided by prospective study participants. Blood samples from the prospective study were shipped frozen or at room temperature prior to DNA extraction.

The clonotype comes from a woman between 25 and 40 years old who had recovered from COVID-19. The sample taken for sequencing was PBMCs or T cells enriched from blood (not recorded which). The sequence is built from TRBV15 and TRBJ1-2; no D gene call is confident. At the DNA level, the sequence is TGTGCCACCAGCGAACGTGTTGACTTTCTGAACTATGGCTACACCTTC. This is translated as CATSERVDFLNYGYTF.